This is a list of T cell receptor beta chains from one sample in a study of cytotoxic CD8 clonotypes in ibrutinib-treated CLL. Sequencing used immunoSEQ multiplex PCR; TCRdb keeps in-frame clones, though not all of them. The sample shows some 160,000 clones, approximately 80% of them seen only once. The sequences come from PBMCs, collected after 12 months of ibrutinib treatment. The source of these receptors is a human donor with chronic lymphocytic leukemia. Both conserved end residues are part of each CDR3. Each record gives: clone size, J gene, D gene, V gene, CDR3 protein, CDR3 DNA. The D gene is left open where the match is weak. Not all rows give a size; the values are once, few, many and, for expanded clones, a class.

once TRBJ1-3 NA TRBV9 CASSVHTGSGNTIYF TGTGCCAGCAGCGTACATACAGGGTCTGGAAACACCATATATTTT
NA TRBJ1-4 TRBD1 TRBV4-3 CASSPGTGNEKLFF TGCGCCAGCAGCCCCGGGACAGGGAATGAAAAACTGTTTTTT
NA TRBJ2-3 NA TRBV7-6 CASSHPVGDTQYF TGTGCCAGCAGCCATCCAGTTGGGGATACGCAGTATTTT
NA TRBJ1-2 NA TRBV6-5 CASSYRTALGYGYTF TGTGCCAGCAGTTACAGGACGGCTCTTGGCTATGGCTACACCTTC
NA TRBJ2-3 NA TRBV7-2 CASSLDPGVGRF TGTGCCAGCAGCTTAGATCCCGGAGTGGGTCGTTTT
NA TRBJ2-1 NA TRBV6-5 CASRPPGGRNEQFF TGTGCCAGCCGGCCCCCTGGGGGGCGGAATGAGCAGTTCTTC
NA TRBJ2-3 NA TRBV9 CASSSPGIPGSDTQYF TGTGCCAGCAGTTCTCCCGGGATCCCGGGATCGGATACGCAGTATTTT
NA TRBJ1-6 NA TRBV19 CASSFGTSSYNSPLHF TGTGCCAGTAGTTTCGGGACGAGCTCCTATAATTCACCCCTCCACTTT
NA TRBJ2-1 TRBD1 TRBV12-5 CASGLGRQGNNEQFF TGTGCTAGTGGTTTGGGCCGACAGGGAAACAATGAGCAGTTCTTC
few TRBJ1-1 NA TRBV7-6 CASSSETRGTEAFF TGTGCCAGCAGCTCCGAGACAAGGGGGACTGAAGCTTTCTTT
NA TRBJ2-1 TRBD1 TRBV7-2 CASTKPGQINEQFF TGTGCCAGCACCAAACCGGGACAGATCAATGAGCAGTTCTTC
NA TRBJ2-7 NA TRBV27 CASSLQGSSSYEQYF TGTGCCAGCAGTTTACAGGGGTCCTCTTCCTACGAGCAGTACTTC
NA TRBJ2-5 NA TRBV19 CASSIQSQETQYF TGTGCCAGTAGTATACAGTCCCAAGAGACCCAGTACTTC
NA TRBJ2-7 TRBD2 TRBV5-4 CASSLAAAGVYEQYF TGTGCCAGCAGCTTGGCAGCAGCGGGAGTCTACGAGCAGTACTTC
NA TRBJ2-3 NA TRBV5-6 CASSLARGSIRPYF TGTGCCAGCAGCTTGGCCCGGGGAAGCATCCGACCGTATTTT
once TRBJ1-2 NA TRBV6-5 CASKAGRTGIYGYTF TGTGCCTCTAAGGCGGGGCGGACGGGGATCTATGGCTACACCTTC
NA TRBJ2-2 NA TRBV19 CASSITTGWAGELFF TGTGCCAGTAGTATTACAACAGGGTGGGCCGGGGAGCTGTTTTTT
NA TRBJ1-1 NA TRBV6-5 CASSYSPANTEAFF TGTGCCAGCAGTTACTCCCCCGCGAACACTGAAGCTTTCTTT
NA TRBJ2-7 TRBD2 TRBV9 CASSVGGSEPYEQYF TGTGCCAGCAGCGTAGGCGGGAGCGAACCCTACGAGCAGTACTTC
NA TRBJ2-3 TRBD2 TRBV9 CASSLRAGGPADTQYF TGTGCCAGCAGCCTCCGGGCGGGAGGGCCCGCGGATACGCAGTATTTT
NA TRBJ2-7 TRBD1 TRBV28 CASSLNLATGGSYEQYF TGTGCCAGCAGTTTAAACTTAGCGACAGGGGGGTCCTACGAGCAGTACTTC
once TRBJ1-3 NA TRBV6-6 CASSTYGWGNTIYF TGTGCCAGCAGTACTTATGGGTGGGGAAACACCATATATTTT
NA TRBJ2-7 NA TRBV4-1 CASSQVNLVGRGNEQYF TGCGCCAGCAGCCAAGTAAATCTCGTGGGACGCGGCAACGAGCAGTACTTC